The 9 T cell receptor beta chains listed next were all sequenced from one sample in a study of regulatory T cells in long-lasting Graves disease. In building TCR beta libraries, iRepertoire HTBI primers were used together with Arm-PCR of CDR3 regions. MiXCR was run by TCRdb on the multiplex PCR reads, yielding one entry per CDR3 protein. The sample has some 500,000 distinct CDR3 sequences; roughly a sixth are singletons. The sample's time point: newly diagnosed GD, antithyroid drugs for less than 3 months. The TCR library was prepared using RNA isolated from PBMCs. In addition, the sample was reused for a study of T cells in Graves' hyperthyroidism and ophthalmopathy.

This specimen was peripheral blood mononuclear cells (PBMCs), taken at new diagnosis, from a patient treated with antithyroid drugs. The receptors here all came from a woman aged 35-60 years with Graves disease.

This clonotype was recorded many times. The chain carries TRBV20-1 and TRBJ2-7, with a possible D match to TRBD2 (6 bases). Germline CDR1 DFQATT, CDR2 SNEGSKA (reference sequence). V lost 3 bases and J 4 bases, leaving 13 bases between the germline ends. The CDR3 is made up of 13 amino acids. The CDR3 region is CSASIGLLYEQYF. The CDR3 DNA reads as TGCAGTGCTAGCATCGGACTATTGTACGAGCAGTACTTC.

The rearrangement joins TRBV6-2 or TRBV6-3 to TRBJ1-1, with 9 bases identical to TRBD1. The CDR3 length is 14 residues. Germline V gives CDR1 MNHEY, CDR2 SVGEGT. J lost 4 bases, V lost 4 bases, and 4 bases had no gene match. CDR3 residues: CASSSGQGFTEAFF. The CDR3 bases are TGTGCCAGCAGTTCGGGACAGGGATTCACTGAAGCTTTCTTT.

There are many counts of this clonotype. This chain links TRBV2 with TRBJ2-5; possible D gene TRBD2, 6 bases. The germline V gene encodes CDR1 SNHLY and CDR2 FYNNEI. The length of the CDR3 is 12 residues. Trimming removed 8 bases at V and 4 bases at J, with 11 bases between. CDR3 DNA: TGTGCCAGCGGGGGAGGTGGAGAGACCCAGTACTTC. It encodes CASGGGGETQYF.

This clonotype was observed many times. The chain combines TRBV12-3 or TRBV12-4 with TRBJ1-6; D remains unclear. The CDR3 totals 14 residues. Trimming removed 3 bases at V and 7 bases at J, with 10 bases between. CDR3 in amino acids: CASSFNGENSPLHF. CDR3 in DNA: TGTGCCAGCAGTTTCAATGGGGAGAATTCACCCCTCCACTTT.

This clonotype was recorded at least ten times. V is TRBV20-1 and J is TRBJ1-5; possible D gene TRBD1, 5 bases. The CDR3 is 16 residues long. Germline CDR1 reads DFQATT; CDR2 reads SNEGSKA (reference sequence). The V gene lost 1 base and the J gene lost 0 bases, with 13 bases spanning the gap. CDR3 nucleotides: TGCAGTGCTAGAGTAACTCAGGGAAATAGCAATCAGCCCCAGCATTTT. It specifies CSARVTQGNSNQPQHF.

The genes are TRBV7-6 and TRBJ1-1; perhaps TRBD1 as D (5 bases). Germline V gene sequence: CDR1 SGHVS, CDR2 FNYEAQ. The V gene lost 5 bases and the J gene lost 7 bases, with 20 bases spanning the gap. The CDR3 runs to 15 residues. CDR3 residues: CASSPAAGARIEAFF. The CDR3 region has the DNA TGTGCCAGCAGCCCCGCGGCCGGGGCTCGCATTGAAGCTTTCTTT.

This clonotype was observed many times. The chain has TRBV13 and TRBJ2-7; possibly TRBD2 for D (5 bases). The CDR3 is 14 amino acids. Trimming left V 6 bases short and J 5 bases short, with 17 bases between. The germline gives CDR1 PRHDT, CDR2 FYEKMQ (reference sequence). DNA for the CDR3: TGTGCCAGCAGTACCGAGGGCTTTGGGGACGAGCAGTACTTC. This codes for CASSTEGFGDEQYF.

V and J are TRBV4-2 and TRBJ1-1, with TRBD1 as a possible D gene (5 bases). V lost 0 bases and J lost 0, with 11 bases in between. Germline CDR1 and CDR2: LGHNA and YNFKEQ. The CDR3 is made up of 16 amino acids. The CDR3 DNA sequence: TGTGCCAGCAGCCAAGATATAGGGGAGTTGAACACTGAAGCTTTCTTT. It specifies CASSQDIGELNTEAFF.

The CDR3 DNA sequence: TGCAGTGCTAGGACAGGGGGCAGCGGGGGTGACCAAGAGACCCAGTACTTC. This codes for CSARTGGSGGDQETQYF. The rearrangement uses TRBV20-1 and TRBJ2-5; the match to TRBD1 covers 10 bases. The CDR3 has 17 amino acids. In germline, CDR1 is DFQATT, CDR2 SNEGSKA (reference sequence). V dropped 3 bases and J dropped 0; count of bases not matched to a gene: 10.